This TCR beta chain is from a study of T cells in Graves' hyperthyroidism and ophthalmopathy. On this clonotype itself: Its antigen is unknown.

Overall study findings and caveats: Blood also held most thyroid clonotypes expanded beyond 0.001.

The study enrolled patients aged 18 to 65 with newly diagnosed hyperthyroidism of under 2 months' duration. Used for diagnoses were clinical symptoms, serum thyroxine and TRAb, thyroid ultrasound and orbital computed tomography. This CDR3 region has 15 residues. Losses at the gene ends were 5 bases for V and 1 base for J; bases not matched to a gene: 5. Germline CDR1 is MNHEY and CDR2 is SVGEGT. TCR beta CDR3 sequences were amplified from RNA transcripts. First-round RT-PCR of the TCR CDR3 relied on the HTBI primer set. A single record per CDR3 protein comes from TCRdb applying MiXCR to the multiplex PCR reads. Of fewer than 900,000 distinct CDR3 sequences listed, under 20% are singletons.

This chain joins TRBV6-2 or TRBV6-3 and TRBJ1-5; TRBD1 matches at 7 bases. The receptor was derived from a woman between 45 and 60 years old with Graves' hyperthyroidism that later progressed to Graves' ophthalmopathy. The sequencing sample was made of blood. The CDR3 bases are TGTGCCAGCAGTGTTAGGGGGCGAAGCAATCAGCCCCAGCATTTT. Translated, it gives CASSVRGRSNQPQHF.